Listed below are T cell receptor beta chains from one sample, sequenced in a study of blood T cell repertoires in COVID-19. Sequencing used immunoSEQ multiplex PCR; TCRdb keeps in-frame clones, though not all of them. The sample holds fewer than 700,000 clones, around 90% seen once. Sequencing was done on a sample of peripheral blood. Source of these receptors: a woman aged 50 to 60 with COVID-19, enrolled during active disease. The CDR3 runs from the conserved cysteine through the conserved F or W. D genes are given only for firm matches. Size values are once, few and many counts, or a class for expanded clones, and some rows have none.

clone size	V gene	J gene	D gene	CDR3 DNA	CDR3 protein
-	TRBV27	TRBJ1-2	-	TGTGCCAGCAGTTTTAACACCGACTATGGCTACACCTTC	CASSFNTDYGYTF
-	TRBV4-1	TRBJ2-3	TRBD2	TGCGCCAGCAGCCTAGCGGGGGCCGGGGCAGATACGCAGTATTTT	CASSLAGAGADTQYF
-	TRBV11-2	TRBJ2-7	-	TGTGCCAGCAGCCCAACGGGGGCTAGCGGACTCTACGAGCAGTACTTC	CASSPTGASGLYEQYF
-	TRBV5-4	TRBJ1-4	-	TGTGCCAGCAGCTTGGCCCCGGCAACTAATGAAAAACTGTTTTTT	CASSLAPATNEKLFF
-	TRBV7-2	TRBJ1-1	TRBD1	TGTGCCAGCAGTTCCAGGGGGATGAACACTGAAGCTTTCTTT	CASSSRGMNTEAFF
-	TRBV27	TRBJ2-1	TRBD2	TGTGCCAGCAGTTTAGGGGTAGCGGGGACCTACAATGAGCAGTTCTTC	CASSLGVAGTYNEQFF
once	TRBV10-3	TRBJ2-7	TRBD2	TGTGCCATCAGTGAGAGGGAGGGTCTGAGCTCCTACGAGCAGTACTTC	CAISEREGLSSYEQYF
-	TRBV9	TRBJ2-2	-	TGTGCCAGCAGCGTAGCAGAGGGTGCGATCGGGGAGCTGTTTTTT	CASSVAEGAIGELFF
-	TRBV23-1	TRBJ2-5	TRBD1	TGCGCCAGCAGCCCGGGACAGGGGGCCGGCGAGACCCAGTACTTC	CASSPGQGAGETQYF
-	TRBV5-1	TRBJ2-7	TRBD1	TGCGCCAGCAGCTTAAGAGGGACAGGGGGCACCCGCTCCTACGAGCAGTACTTC	CASSLRGTGGTRSYEQYF
few	TRBV5-6	TRBJ1-5	-	TGTGCCAGCAGCTCGGGGTACGGCAATCAGCCCCAGCATTTT	CASSSGYGNQPQHF
-	TRBV9	TRBJ2-3	TRBD2	TGTGCCAGCAGCCCAAGCGGGGGAAGCACAGATACGCAGTATTTT	CASSPSGGSTDTQYF
-	TRBV5-4	TRBJ2-7	-	TGTGCCAGCAGCTTGGCGGCAGGGGAGATCTACGAGCAGTACTTC	CASSLAAGEIYEQYF
few	TRBV6-5	TRBJ1-1	-	TGTGCCAGCAGTTTTGGGAGGGTGGGCACTGAAGCTTTCTTT	CASSFGRVGTEAFF
-	TRBV30	TRBJ1-4	TRBD1	TGTGCCTGGAGTGTAAACAGGGGGAAAAGGGGGGATGAAAAACTGTTTTTT	CAWSVNRGKRGDEKLFF
-	TRBV7-9	TRBJ1-2	-	TGTGCCAGCAGCCCACGGGAAAACTATGGCTACACCTTC	CASSPRENYGYTF
-	TRBV9	TRBJ1-5	-	TGTGCCAGCAGCGTAATGCAGGACAATCAGCCCCAGCATTTT	CASSVMQDNQPQHF
-	TRBV6-5	TRBJ1-2	-	TGTGCCAGCAGTTACTTTGGGTCGGGGGGCGATGGCTACACCTTC	CASSYFGSGGDGYTF
-	TRBV3-1/TRBV3-2	TRBJ1-4	-	TGTGCCAGCAGCCAAGGGCAGGGCGAAAAACTGTTTTTT	CASSQGQGEKLFF
once	TRBV28	TRBJ1-5	-	TGTGCCAGCACAGGGGGCAATCAGCCCCAGCATTTT	CASTGGNQPQHF
-	TRBV19	TRBJ1-5	TRBD1	TGTGCCAGTAGGCGAACAGGGGATAGCAATCAGCCCCAGCATTTT	CASRRTGDSNQPQHF
-	TRBV2	TRBJ2-7	TRBD1	TGTGCCAGCAGTGAGAGCGGGACAGGGGTCGAGCAGTACTTC	CASSESGTGVEQYF
-	TRBV5-1	TRBJ2-3	-	TGCGCCAGCAGCTTGGCAGGTTCCCGGACAGCCCGGACAGATACGCAGTATTTT	CASSLAGSRTARTDTQYF
-	TRBV10-2	TRBJ2-7	-	TGCGCCAGCAATGATCAGGGCGCGCAGTACTTC	CASNDQGAQYF
-	TRBV2	TRBJ1-2	-	TGTGCCAGCAGTGATGAAGGGGCCCCAAACTATGGCTACACCTTC	CASSDEGAPNYGYTF
-	TRBV9	TRBJ1-1	-	TGTGCCAGCAGCGTAGGGCCGGCGGACACTGAAGCTTTCTTT	CASSVGPADTEAFF
once	TRBV3-1/TRBV3-2	TRBJ1-2	TRBD1	TGTGCCAGCAGCCTCCAGACAGGGGGCAACTATGGCTACACCTTC	CASSLQTGGNYGYTF
-	TRBV19	TRBJ2-3	-	TGTGCCAGTAGTATAGGAGAGGAAGCAGATACGCAGTATTTT	CASSIGEEADTQYF
-	TRBV6-5	TRBJ2-2	TRBD2	TGTGCCAGCAGTTACCTAGCGGGGGGGCCTGACGGGGAGCTGTTTTTT	CASSYLAGGPDGELFF
-	TRBV7-9	TRBJ1-2	-	TGTGCCAGCAGCTCCAGGGGAAACTATGGCTACACCTTC	CASSSRGNYGYTF
once	TRBV6-5	TRBJ2-2	TRBD1	TGTGCCAGCCGCCCCGGGACAGTGAACACCGGGGAGCTGTTTTTT	CASRPGTVNTGELFF
-	TRBV7-8	TRBJ2-2	TRBD2	TGTGCCAGCAGCTTATATGGCGGGGGGACCACCGGGGAGCTGTTTTTT	CASSLYGGGTTGELFF
-	TRBV7-9	TRBJ1-2	-	TGTGCCAGCAGCTTAATGACAGGTTATGGCTACACCTTC	CASSLMTGYGYTF
-	TRBV6-5	TRBJ1-1	-	TGTGCCAGCAAAAGGGGCACGAACACTGAAGCTTTCTTT	CASKRGTNTEAFF
-	TRBV30	TRBJ2-3	-	TGTGCCTGGAGTGTAAGTGGGGCCCACCGTGCTAGCACAGATACGCAGTATTTT	CAWSVSGAHRASTDTQYF
-	TRBV12-3/TRBV12-4	TRBJ2-7	-	TGTGCCAGCAGTTTAAACAGTGACGAGCAGTACTTC	CASSLNSDEQYF
-	TRBV4-1	TRBJ1-5	TRBD1	TGCGCCAGCAGCCATTGGACAGGGGGCCTCAATCAGCCCCAGCATTTT	CASSHWTGGLNQPQHF
-	TRBV5-1	TRBJ2-3	TRBD2	TGCGCCAGCAGCTTGGCCCTAGCGGGGAGCACAGATACGCAGTATTTT	CASSLALAGSTDTQYF
-	TRBV10-3	TRBJ1-1	TRBD1	TGTGCCAGCACCCACCGGGACAGGGGCCCGGGGACTGAAGCTTTCTTT	CASTHRDRGPGTEAFF
-	TRBV12-5	TRBJ2-1	-	TGTGCTAGTGGTTTTATCCCCGGGGATGAGCAGTTCTTC	CASGFIPGDEQFF
-	TRBV2	TRBJ2-7	TRBD1	TGTGCCAGCAGCCCCAATCCGGGACAGGCGACCTACGAGCAGTACTTC	CASSPNPGQATYEQYF
-	TRBV28	TRBJ1-4	-	TGTGCCAGCACCCAGGGCGCGGAACTGTTTTTT	CASTQGAELFF
few	TRBV2	TRBJ1-2	-	TGTGCCAGCAGTGAAGCTGCGGTTGGCTACACCTTC	CASSEAAVGYTF
-	TRBV24-1	TRBJ2-7	-	TGTGCCACCAGTGGACTACTTACCTCCTACGAGCAGTACTTC	CATSGLLTSYEQYF
-	TRBV5-1	TRBJ1-4	-	TGCGCCAGCAGCCAACATTTACAGGAGGGAGGTGAAAAACTGTTTTTT	CASSQHLQEGGEKLFF
-	TRBV19	TRBJ2-7	-	TGTGCCAGTAGTATAGTGGTCGGGACTTACAATGAGCAGTACTTC	CASSIVVGTYNEQYF
-	TRBV7-3	TRBJ1-5	-	TGTGCCAGCAGCGACAACCCCAATCAGCCCCAGCATTTT	CASSDNPNQPQHF
-	TRBV28	TRBJ2-7	TRBD1	TGTGCCAGCAGTTATGGGGACAGGGGAGACGAGCAGTACTTC	CASSYGDRGDEQYF
-	TRBV27	TRBJ1-2	TRBD1	TGTGCCAGCAGTTTAAGGCTGGGACAGCATATAAGGGGTGGCTACACCTTC	CASSLRLGQHIRGGYTF
-	TRBV10-2	TRBJ2-2	-	TGCGCCAGCCGGGGGGCGCGTGAAACCGGGGAGCTGTTTTTT	CASRGARETGELFF
once	TRBV5-1	TRBJ2-2	-	TGCGCCAGCAGCTTGACAGGGACGAACACCGGGGAGCTGTTTTTT	CASSLTGTNTGELFF
once	TRBV3-1/TRBV3-2	TRBJ2-5	-	TGTGCCAGCAGCCAATGGGGAGGTAGATTGAAGACCCAGTACTTC	CASSQWGGRLKTQYF
-	TRBV14	TRBJ1-1	-	TGTGCCAGCAGCCAAGATCTAAGAACTGAAGCTTTCTTT	CASSQDLRTEAFF
-	TRBV3-1/TRBV3-2	TRBJ1-2	-	TGTGCCAGCAGCCAATTAGCTTACGGTGGCTACACCTTC	CASSQLAYGGYTF
-	TRBV2	TRBJ2-7	-	TGTGCCAGCGGGTCAGGGTACTCGTACGAGCAGTACTTC	CASGSGYSYEQYF
-	TRBV9	TRBJ1-2	TRBD1	TGTGCCAGCAGCGTGCAGGGGGCTAACTATGGCTACACCTTC	CASSVQGANYGYTF
-	TRBV5-1	TRBJ1-6	TRBD1	TGCGCCAGCAGCTCCCGGGACAGGGGTTCACCCCTCCACTTT	CASSSRDRGSPLHF
few	TRBV13	TRBJ1-1	TRBD1	TGTGCCAGCAGACCACAGGGGGCCGCTTTCGGCACTGAAGCTTTCTTT	CASRPQGAAFGTEAFF